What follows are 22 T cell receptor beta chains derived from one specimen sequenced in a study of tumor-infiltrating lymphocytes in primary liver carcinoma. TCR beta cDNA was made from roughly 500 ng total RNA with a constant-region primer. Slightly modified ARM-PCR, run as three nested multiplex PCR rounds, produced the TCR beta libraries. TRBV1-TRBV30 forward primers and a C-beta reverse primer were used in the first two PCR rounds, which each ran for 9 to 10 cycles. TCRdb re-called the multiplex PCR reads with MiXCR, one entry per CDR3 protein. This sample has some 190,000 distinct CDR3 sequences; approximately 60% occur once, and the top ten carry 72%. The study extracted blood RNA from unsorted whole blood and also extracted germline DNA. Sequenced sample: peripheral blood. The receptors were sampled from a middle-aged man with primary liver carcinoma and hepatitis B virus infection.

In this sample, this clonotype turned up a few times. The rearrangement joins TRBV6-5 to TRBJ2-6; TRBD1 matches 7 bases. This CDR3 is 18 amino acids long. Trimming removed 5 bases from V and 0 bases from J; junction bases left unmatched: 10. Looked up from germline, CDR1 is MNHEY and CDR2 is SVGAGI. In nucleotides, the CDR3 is TGTGCCAGCAGTACGGACAGGCCCGCTGCCTCTGGGGCCAACGTCCTGACTTTC. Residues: CASSTDRPAASGANVLTF.

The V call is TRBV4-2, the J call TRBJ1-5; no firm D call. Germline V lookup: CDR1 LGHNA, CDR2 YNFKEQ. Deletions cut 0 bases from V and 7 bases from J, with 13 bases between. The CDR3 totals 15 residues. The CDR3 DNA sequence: TGTGCCAGCAGCCAAGAAGAAGTCAGTTGGCAGCCCCAGCATTTT. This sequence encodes CASSQEEVSWQPQHF.

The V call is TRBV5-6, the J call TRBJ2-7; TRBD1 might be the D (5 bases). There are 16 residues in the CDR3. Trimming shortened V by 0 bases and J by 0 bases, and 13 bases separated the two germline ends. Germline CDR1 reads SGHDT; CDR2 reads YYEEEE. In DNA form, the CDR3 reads TGTGCCAGCAGCTTGGCCCGGACAACCTACTCCTACGAGCAGTACTTC. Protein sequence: CASSLARTTYSYEQYF.

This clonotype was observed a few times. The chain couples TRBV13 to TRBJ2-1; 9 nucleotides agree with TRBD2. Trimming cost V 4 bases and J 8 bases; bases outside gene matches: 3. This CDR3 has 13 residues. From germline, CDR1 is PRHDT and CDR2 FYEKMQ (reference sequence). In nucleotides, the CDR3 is TGTGCCAGCAGCTCTGGGACTAGCTATGAGCAGTTCTTC. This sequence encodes CASSSGTSYEQFF. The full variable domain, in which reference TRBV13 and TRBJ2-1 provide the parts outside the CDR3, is AAGVIQSPRHLIKEKRETATLKCYPIPRHDTVYWYQQGPGQDPQFLISFYEKMQSDKGSIPDRFSAQQFSDYHSELNMSSLELGDSALYFCASSSGTSYEQFFGPGTRLTVL.

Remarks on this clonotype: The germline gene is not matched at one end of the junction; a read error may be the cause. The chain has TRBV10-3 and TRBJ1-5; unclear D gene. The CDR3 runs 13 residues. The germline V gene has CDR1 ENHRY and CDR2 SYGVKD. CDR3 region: CASGIEDSQSQHF. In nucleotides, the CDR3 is TGTGCCTCAGGTATTGAGGATAGTCAGTCCCAGCATTTT.

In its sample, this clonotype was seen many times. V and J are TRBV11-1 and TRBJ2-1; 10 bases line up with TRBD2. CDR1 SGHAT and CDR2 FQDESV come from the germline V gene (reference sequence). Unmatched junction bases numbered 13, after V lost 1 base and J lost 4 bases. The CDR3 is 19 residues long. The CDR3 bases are TGTGCCAGCAGCTTAGGGAGTGCTAGCGGGAGTGGGTTTTACAATGAGCAGTTCTTC. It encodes CASSLGSASGSGFYNEQFF.

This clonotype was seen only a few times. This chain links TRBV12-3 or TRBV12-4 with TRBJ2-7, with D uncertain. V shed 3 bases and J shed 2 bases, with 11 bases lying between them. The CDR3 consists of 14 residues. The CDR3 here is CASSLAGSTYEQYF. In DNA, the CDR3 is TGTGCCAGCAGTTTGGCCGGGTCCACCTACGAGCAGTACTTC.

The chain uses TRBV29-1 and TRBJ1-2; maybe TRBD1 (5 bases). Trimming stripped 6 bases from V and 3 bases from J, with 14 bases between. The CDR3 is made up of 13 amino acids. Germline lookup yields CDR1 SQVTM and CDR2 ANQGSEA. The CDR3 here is CSVSRDFDYGYTF. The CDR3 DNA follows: TGCAGCGTGTCGCGGGACTTCGACTATGGCTACACCTTC. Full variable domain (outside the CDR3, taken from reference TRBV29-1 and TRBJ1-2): SAVISQKPSRDICQRGTSLTIQCQVDSQVTMMFWYRQQPGQSLTLIATANQGSEATYESGFVIDKFPISRPNLTFSTLTVSNMSPEDSSIYLCSVSRDFDYGYTFGSGTRLTVV.

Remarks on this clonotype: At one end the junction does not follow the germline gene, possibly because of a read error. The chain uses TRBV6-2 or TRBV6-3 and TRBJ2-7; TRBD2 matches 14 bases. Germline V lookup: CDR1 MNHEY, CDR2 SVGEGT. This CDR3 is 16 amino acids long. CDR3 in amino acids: CASRGLAGEDSNEQYF. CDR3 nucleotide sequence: TGTGCCAGCAGGGGACTAGCGGGAGAGGACTCCAACGAGCAGTACTTC.

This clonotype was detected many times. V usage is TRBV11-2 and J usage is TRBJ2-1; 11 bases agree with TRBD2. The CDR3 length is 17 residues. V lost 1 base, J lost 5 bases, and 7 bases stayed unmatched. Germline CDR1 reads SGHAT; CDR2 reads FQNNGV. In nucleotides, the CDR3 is TGTGCCAGCAGCTTAGGGACTAGCGGGTCGATCCACAATGAGCAGTTCTTC. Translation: CASSLGTSGSIHNEQFF. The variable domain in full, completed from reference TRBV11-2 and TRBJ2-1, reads EAGVAQSPRYKIIEKRQSVAFWCNPISGHATLYWYQQILGQGPKLLIQFQNNGVVDDSQLPKDRFSAERLKGVDSTLKIQPAKLEDSAVYLCASSLGTSGSIHNEQFFGPGTRLTVL.

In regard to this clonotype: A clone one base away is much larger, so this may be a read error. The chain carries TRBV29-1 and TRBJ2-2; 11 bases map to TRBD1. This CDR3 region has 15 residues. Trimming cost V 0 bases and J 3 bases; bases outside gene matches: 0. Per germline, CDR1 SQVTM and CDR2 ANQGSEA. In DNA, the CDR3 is TGCAGCGTTGAAGAGGACAGGGGGCACACCGGGGAGCTGTTTTTT. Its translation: CSVEEDRGHTGELFF.

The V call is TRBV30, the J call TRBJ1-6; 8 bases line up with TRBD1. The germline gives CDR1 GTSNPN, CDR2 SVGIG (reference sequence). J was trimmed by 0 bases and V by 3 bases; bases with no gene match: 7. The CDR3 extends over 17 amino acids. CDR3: CAWRTRDRSSYNSPLHF. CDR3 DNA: TGTGCCTGGAGGACACGGGACAGGAGCTCCTATAATTCACCCCTCCACTTT.

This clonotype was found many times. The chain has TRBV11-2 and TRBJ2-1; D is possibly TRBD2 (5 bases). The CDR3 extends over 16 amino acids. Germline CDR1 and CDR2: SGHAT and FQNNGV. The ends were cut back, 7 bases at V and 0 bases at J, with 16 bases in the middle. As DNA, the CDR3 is TGTGCCAGCACCAAAGCGGTAGCTGTCTCCTACAATGAGCAGTTCTTC. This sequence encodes CASTKAVAVSYNEQFF.

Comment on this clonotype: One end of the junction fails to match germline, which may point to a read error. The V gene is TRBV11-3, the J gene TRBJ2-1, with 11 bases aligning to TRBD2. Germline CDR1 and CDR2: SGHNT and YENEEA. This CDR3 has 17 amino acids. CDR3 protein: CVSSLDTGTSGYIEQFF. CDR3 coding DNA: TGTGTCAGCAGCTTAGACACCGGGACTAGCGGTTACATTGAGCAGTTCTTC.

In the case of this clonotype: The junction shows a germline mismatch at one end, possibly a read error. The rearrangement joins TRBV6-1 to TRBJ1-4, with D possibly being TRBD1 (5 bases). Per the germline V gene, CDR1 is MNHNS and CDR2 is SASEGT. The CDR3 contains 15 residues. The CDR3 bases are TGTGTCAGCAGTGAAGCTTCGGACACGGGGGAAAAACTGTTTTTT. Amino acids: CVSSEASDTGEKLFF.

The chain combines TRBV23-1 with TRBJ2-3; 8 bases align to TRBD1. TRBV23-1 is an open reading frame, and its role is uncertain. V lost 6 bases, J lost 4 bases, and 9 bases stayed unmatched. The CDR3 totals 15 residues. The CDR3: CASSLRQGQADTQYF. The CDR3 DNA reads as TGCGCCAGCAGCCTTAGACAGGGGCAGGCAGATACGCAGTATTTT.

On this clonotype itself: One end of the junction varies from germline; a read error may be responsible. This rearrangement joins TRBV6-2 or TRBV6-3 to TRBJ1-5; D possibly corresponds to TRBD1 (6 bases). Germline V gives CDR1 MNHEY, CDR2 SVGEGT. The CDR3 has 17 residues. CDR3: CASRRRTEKGPNLPQHF. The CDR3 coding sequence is TGTGCTAGCAGGCGGAGGACAGAAAAGGGACCCAATCTGCCCCAGCATTTT.

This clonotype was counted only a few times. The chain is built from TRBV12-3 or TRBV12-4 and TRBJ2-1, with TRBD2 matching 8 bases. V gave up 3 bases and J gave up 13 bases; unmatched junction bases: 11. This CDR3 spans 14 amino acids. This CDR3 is CASSFTGRGGPQFF. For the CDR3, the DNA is TGTGCCAGCAGTTTCACGGGTCGGGGGGGACCCCAGTTCTTC.

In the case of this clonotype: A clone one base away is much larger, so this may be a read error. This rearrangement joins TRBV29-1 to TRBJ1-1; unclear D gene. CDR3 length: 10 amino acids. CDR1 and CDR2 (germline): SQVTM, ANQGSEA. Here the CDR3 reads CSFDKGEAFF. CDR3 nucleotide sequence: TGCAGCTTTGATAAGGGAGAAGCTTTCTTT.

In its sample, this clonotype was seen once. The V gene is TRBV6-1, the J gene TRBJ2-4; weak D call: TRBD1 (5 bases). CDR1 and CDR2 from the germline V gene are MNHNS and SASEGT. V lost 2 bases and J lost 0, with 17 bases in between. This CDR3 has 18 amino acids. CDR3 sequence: CASSEQTDTWLAKNIQYF. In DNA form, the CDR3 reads TGTGCCAGCAGTGAACAGACAGATACATGGCTAGCCAAAAACATTCAGTACTTC.

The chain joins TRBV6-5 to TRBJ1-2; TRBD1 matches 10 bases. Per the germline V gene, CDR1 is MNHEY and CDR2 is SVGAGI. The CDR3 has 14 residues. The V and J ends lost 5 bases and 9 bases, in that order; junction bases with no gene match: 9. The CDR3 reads CASSTGTGAMRYTF. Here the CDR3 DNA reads TGTGCCAGCAGTACCGGGACAGGGGCTATGCGCTACACCTTC.

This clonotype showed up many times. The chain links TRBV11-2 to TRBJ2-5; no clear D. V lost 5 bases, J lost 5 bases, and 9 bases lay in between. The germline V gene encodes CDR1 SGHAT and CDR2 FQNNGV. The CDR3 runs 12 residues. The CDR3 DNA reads TGTGCCAGCAGCATGTTCGGGGAGACCCAGTACTTC. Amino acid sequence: CASSMFGETQYF.